The present TCR beta chain was sequenced within a study of regulatory T cells in long-lasting Graves disease. The overall study: More than 5 years of antithyroid drugs with positive TSH receptor antibodies defined persistent Graves' disease. Overall study findings and caveats: Sample size, which was small, may have reduced accuracy.

In germline, CDR1 is MNHNS, CDR2 SASEGT. The CDR3 consists of 16 residues. V was pared by 6 bases and J by 3 bases, with 18 bases between. This clonotype occurred a few times. The antigen remains unidentified. Arm-PCR of CDR3 regions and iRepertoire HTBI primers were the basis on which TCR beta libraries were built. Original processing notes: Identified across the samples were some 62 TRBV segments and 14 TRBJ segments. One entry per CDR3 protein, called by TCRdb with MiXCR from the multiplex PCR reads. These V and J calls originate from TCRdb's pipeline instead of the authors' own analysis. The sample consists of 600,000 to 800,000 distinct CDR3 sequences, 25% to 35% of them appearing once. As for time point: persistent/refractory GD, antithyroid drugs over 5 years with positive TRAb. PBMC RNA served as the TCR library source. It was an endocrinology department in Xi'an, China, that provided the patients.

This specimen was peripheral blood mononuclear cells (PBMCs), taken when the disease was refractory, from a patient treated with antithyroid drugs. The receptor comes from a female donor with Graves disease. The V gene is TRBV6-1, the J gene TRBJ1-5; possibly TRBD1 for D (5 bases). The DNA for the CDR3 is TGTGCCAGCAGGGGACTGGGGAGTAGGTCCAATCAGCCCCAGCATTTT. Its translation: CASRGLGSRSNQPQHF.